This T cell receptor beta chain is drawn from a study of CD8 T cells in ankylosing spondylitis. Study-level points and caveats: A motif of 8 or 9 highly homologous TCR beta variants was seen as apparently characteristic of ankylosing spondylitis blood.

The CDR3 extends over 15 amino acids. V was cut by 1 base and J by 4 bases, with 13 bases left in between. Germline V CDR1 and CDR2: LGHDT, YNNKEL (reference sequence). In its sample, this clonotype was seen a few times. The antigen remains undetermined. MiXCR, run by TCRdb on the 5' RACE reads, gives a single entry per CDR3 protein. The sample records 670,000 or so distinct CDR3 sequences, under 20% being singletons. Sample: blood, either unsorted or a sorted T cell fraction (not recorded which). This TCR came from a male donor with ankylosing spondylitis. The rearrangement uses TRBV3-1 and TRBJ1-2; D not resolved. CDR3 nucleotides: TGTGCCAGCAGCCAAGGTCCCGGGGAGACCTATGGCTACACCTTC. Translating gives CASSQGPGETYGYTF.